The 25 T cell receptor beta chains listed next were all sequenced from one sample in a study of CD8 T cells in Susac syndrome. Random hexamers primed reverse transcription of about 0.5 to 1 ug RNA. TCRdb re-derived calls from the immunoSEQ multiplex PCR reads in MiXCR, one entry per CDR3 protein. Among approximately 100,000 distinct CDR3 sequences listed, nearly 95% were seen once. What was sequenced was CD4+ T cells from PBMCs. The receptor set was obtained from a human donor in good health.

The table lists this clonotype with a few counts. The V call is TRBV4-3, the J call TRBJ2-7, with 12 bases matching TRBD2. The V gene end was trimmed by 0 bases and the J gene end by 5 bases; junction bases not matched to a gene: 5. This CDR3 region has 16 residues. Looked up from germline, CDR1 is LGHNA and CDR2 is YSLEER. CDR3 residues: CASSQDSSGGANEQYF. The CDR3 DNA sequence: TGCGCCAGCAGCCAAGATTCTAGCGGGGGGGCGAACGAGCAGTACTTC.

The V and J genes are TRBV12-3 or TRBV12-4 and TRBJ2-3, with D perhaps matching TRBD2 (6 bases). V dropped 1 base and J dropped 2 bases, with 7 bases sitting between them. The CDR3 has 14 residues. The CDR3 loop is CASSLGEVTDTQYF. The CDR3 nucleotides are TGTGCCAGCAGTTTAGGGGAGGTCACAGATACGCAGTATTTT.

V usage is TRBV27 and J usage is TRBJ2-7; no definite D call. Germline CDR1 is MNHEY and CDR2 is SMNVEV (reference sequence). The CDR3 runs 14 residues. V lost 6 bases and J lost 0, with 12 bases in between. The CDR3 DNA reads as TGTGCCAGCAGGCCACTCGGAAGCTCCTACGAGCAGTACTTC. It yields the protein CASRPLGSSYEQYF.

The chain recombines TRBV6-2 or TRBV6-3 with TRBJ2-7; 8 bases align to TRBD2. Trimming at V came to 4 bases and at J to 1 base, leaving 15 bases not matched to a gene. The length of the CDR3 is 18 residues. The germline gives CDR1 MNHEY, CDR2 SVGEGT. CDR3 sequence reads: CASSSALAGTRHSYEQYF. Written as DNA, the CDR3 is TGTGCCAGCAGTTCAGCCTTAGCAGGGACTAGACATTCCTACGAGCAGTACTTC.

The chain carries TRBV7-3 and TRBJ1-1; maybe TRBD1 (5 bases). The CDR3 consists of 14 residues. V lost 5 bases and J 1 base, leaving 11 bases between the germline ends. Looked up from germline, CDR1 is SGHTA and CDR2 is FQGTGA. CDR3 protein: CASSRGTANTEAFF. The CDR3 nucleotides are TGTGCCAGCAGCCGGGGGACCGCGAACACTGAAGCTTTCTTT. The whole variable domain, remainder taken from reference TRBV7-3 and TRBJ1-1, is GAGVSQTPSNKVTEKGKYVELRCDPISGHTALYWYRQSLGQGPEFLIYFQGTGAADDSGLPNDRFFAVRPEGSVSTLKIQRTERGDSAVYLCASSRGTANTEAFFGQGTRLTVV.

The CDR3 DNA reads TGTGCCAGCAGTTACTCGAGGGCAGGGGAGGGCTACACCTTC. Translating gives CASSYSRAGEGYTF. This chain connects TRBV6-6 to TRBJ1-2, with a weak D call TRBD1 (6 bases). This CDR3 comprises 14 residues. Germline values: CDR1 MNHNY, CDR2 SVGAGI (reference sequence). V lost 0 bases and J lost 8, with 13 bases in between.

This sequence joins TRBV4-3 and TRBJ1-1; D perhaps matches TRBD1 (6 bases). V was pared by 1 base and J by 0 bases, with 12 bases between. The CDR3 extends over 16 amino acids. Germline V gene data show CDR1 as LGHNA and CDR2 as YSLEER. CDR3 residues: CASSQGDGQMNTEAFF. DNA of the CDR3: TGCGCCAGCAGCCAAGGGGACGGACAGATGAACACTGAAGCTTTCTTT.

Here the CDR3 reads CSARDRSSGNTIYF. The CDR3 DNA reads TGCAGTGCTAGGGACAGGAGCTCTGGAAACACCATATATTTT. The chain combines TRBV20-1 with TRBJ1-3, with 7 bases fitting TRBD1. Germline CDR1 is DFQATT and CDR2 is SNEGSKA (reference sequence). The CDR3 spans 14 residues. The J segment lost 0 bases and the V segment lost 3 bases, leaving 2 bases of the junction unmatched.

This rearrangement joins TRBV20-1 to TRBJ2-3, with 7 bases fitting TRBD1. V was pared by 1 base and J by 6 bases, with 16 bases of the junction left unmatched. The CDR3 is 17 residues long. Germline V gives CDR1 DFQATT, CDR2 SNEGSKA (reference sequence). The CDR3 coding sequence is TGCAGTGCTAGAGCGAGCTTTTCGACAGGGAGCCGCGATACGCAGTATTTT. It encodes CSARASFSTGSRDTQYF.

This chain connects TRBV7-2 to TRBJ1-1; TRBD1 matches 8 bases. Per the germline V gene, CDR1 is SGHTA and CDR2 is FQGNSA. Germline trimming cut 6 bases from V and 3 bases from J; bases unmatched to any gene: 12. The CDR3 contains 16 residues. CDR3 loop: CASSPGGAGLYTEAFF. The CDR3 DNA reads as TGTGCCAGCAGTCCAGGGGGCGCGGGACTATACACTGAAGCTTTCTTT.

This clonotype was detected only a few times. CDR3 sequence: CASSRVPVTSYEQYF. In DNA, the CDR3 is TGTGCCAGCAGCCGGGTCCCCGTAACCTCCTACGAGCAGTACTTC. J is TRBJ2-7 and V is TRBV3-1; D remains ambiguous. Germline CDR1 LGHDT, CDR2 YNNKEL (reference sequence). V was trimmed by 4 bases and J by 0 bases, leaving 13 bases between them. This CDR3 contains 15 residues.

V is TRBV7-8 and J is TRBJ2-7; the D gene is possibly TRBD1 (5 bases). This CDR3 comprises 17 residues. Trimming took 0 bases from V and 0 from J, leaving 15 bases between them. Germline V gene data show CDR1 as SGHVS and CDR2 as FQNEAQ. CDR3 nucleotide sequence: TGTGCCAGCAGCTTAGCGGGGCGACAGATTATCTCCTACGAGCAGTACTTC. The encoded protein is CASSLAGRQIISYEQYF.

This clonotype was found once. The chain uses TRBV3-1 and TRBJ1-2, with D possibly being TRBD1 (6 bases). V was clipped by 0 bases and J by 3 bases, with 8 bases between them. CDR1 and CDR2 from the germline V gene are LGHDT and YNNKEL (reference sequence). The CDR3 runs to 14 residues. CDR3 DNA: TGTGCCAGCAGCCAAGACCCAGGGGACTATGGCTACACCTTC. This sequence encodes CASSQDPGDYGYTF.

CDR3 coding DNA: TGCAGCGTTGAAACAGGGGGTACTGGCTATGGCTACACCTTC. It is translated as CSVETGGTGYGYTF. The V gene is TRBV29-1, the J gene TRBJ1-2, with 8 bases aligning to TRBD1. Germline values: CDR1 SQVTM, CDR2 ANQGSEA. V was pared by 2 bases and J by 4 bases, with 6 bases of the junction left unmatched. This CDR3 spans 14 amino acids.

This clonotype appeared once. The chain couples TRBV29-1 to TRBJ1-1; TRBD1 might be the D (5 bases). The CDR3 runs to 15 residues. Trimming removed 4 bases at V and 1 base at J, with 16 bases between. Germline values: CDR1 SQVTM, CDR2 ANQGSEA. CDR3 nucleotides: TGCAGCGTTGTTGACAGTCAGATTTCGAACACTGAAGCTTTCTTT. Amino acid sequence: CSVVDSQISNTEAFF.

V and J are TRBV4-3 and TRBJ2-1, with 7 bases matching TRBD2. Germline CDR1 and CDR2: LGHNA and YSLEER. The junction had 7 bases not matched to a gene; V was cut back by 3 bases and J by 5 bases. The CDR3 runs 15 residues. The DNA for the CDR3 is TGCGCCAGCAGCCATATTCGGGGGGTCCACAATGAGCAGTTCTTC. This gives the protein CASSHIRGVHNEQFF.

The chain employs TRBV3-1 and TRBJ2-5; perhaps TRBD1 as D (5 bases). Germline V gene sequence: CDR1 LGHDT, CDR2 YNNKEL (reference sequence). V shed 4 bases and J shed 4 bases, with 10 bases lying between them. The CDR3 has 13 residues. As DNA, the CDR3 is TGTGCCAGCAGCCGGGGCCCCTCAGAGACCCAGTACTTC. Protein sequence: CASSRGPSETQYF.

A single count supports this clonotype. CDR3 in DNA: TGTGCCAGCAGCCACGGAATGGCCTCCGATAGCAATCAGCCCCAGCATTTT. This sequence encodes CASSHGMASDSNQPQHF. The chain carries TRBV7-9 and TRBJ1-5; D is unclear. Germline V gene sequence: CDR1 SEHNR, CDR2 FQNEAQ (reference sequence). Trimming stripped 5 bases from V and 0 bases from J, with 17 bases between. The CDR3 extends over 17 amino acids.

This clonotype has just one count. V is TRBV21-1 and J is TRBJ1-4; the table's D call of TRBD1 was not tested on the DNA. TRBV21-1 is labeled a pseudogene. The CDR3 has 16 residues. CDR3 DNA sequence: TGTGCCAGCTACCTTCGCGGGGCAAACCGAATGGGAAAACTGTTTTTT. Amino acid sequence: CASYLRGANRMGKLFF.

The chain carries TRBV5-1 and TRBJ2-1; D unresolved. The CDR3 is made up of 15 amino acids. V gave up 3 bases and J gave up 0 bases, with 10 bases separating them. CDR1 SGHRS and CDR2 YFSETQ come from the germline V gene. The CDR3 bases are TGCGCCAGCAGCTCCACTAAGAGCTCCTACAATGAGCAGTTCTTC. Residues: CASSSTKSSYNEQFF.

This chain uses TRBV18 with TRBJ2-3; D is possibly TRBD2 (6 bases). The germline V gene encodes CDR1 KGHSH and CDR2 LQKENI. This CDR3 contains 13 residues. The germline V and J ends were trimmed by 2 bases and 4 bases, with 7 bases remaining between them. In DNA, the CDR3 is TGTGCCAGCTCACCAACGGGGGCAGATACGCAGTATTTT. This gives the protein CASSPTGADTQYF.

The rearrangement joins TRBV7-2 to TRBJ2-1; possibly TRBD1 or TRBD2 for D (5 bases each). Germline loops: CDR1 SGHTA, CDR2 FQGNSA. This CDR3 spans 11 amino acids. Trimming took 7 bases from V and 11 from J, leaving 12 bases between them. The CDR3 sequence: CASTPRGQQFF. The CDR3 coding sequence is TGTGCCAGCACCCCTCGGGGACAGCAGTTCTTC. Full variable domain (rest looked up from reference TRBV7-2 and TRBJ2-1): GAGVSQSPSNKVTEKGKDVELRCDPISGHTALYWYRQSLGQGLEFLIYFQGNSAPDKSGLPSDRFSAERTGGSVSTLTIQRTQQEDSAVYLCASTPRGQQFFGPGTRLTVL.

This chain connects TRBV2 to TRBJ2-3, with D perhaps assigned TRBD1 or TRBD2 (5 bases each). Trimming took off 0 bases at V and 5 bases at J, with 12 bases between the two ends. The germline V gene encodes CDR1 SNHLY and CDR2 FYNNEI. The CDR3 totals 15 residues. The CDR3 here is CASSEAPAGRDTQYF. The CDR3, as DNA: TGTGCCAGCAGTGAAGCTCCAGCAGGGAGAGATACGCAGTATTTT.

Written as DNA, the CDR3 is TGTGCCAGCAGCCGGGCATCCGAGCGCTACAATGAGCAGTTCTTC. Encoded protein: CASSRASERYNEQFF. The genes are TRBV5-4 and TRBJ2-1, with D hard to call. This CDR3 has 15 amino acids. Germline assignment: CDR1 SGHNT and CDR2 YYREEE (reference sequence). V was shortened by 4 bases and J by 3 bases, with 14 bases between the two germline ends.

The V call is TRBV20-1, the J call TRBJ1-5; no firm D call. This CDR3 region has 14 residues. Germline V gene sequence: CDR1 DFQATT, CDR2 SNEGSKA (reference sequence). The V gene lost 3 bases and the J gene lost 7 bases, with 16 bases spanning the gap. This CDR3 is CSARPAGVEQPQHF. The CDR3 DNA is TGCAGTGCTAGGCCTGCAGGTGTGGAACAGCCCCAGCATTTT.